The 21 T cell receptor beta chains reported below all come from one sample, sequenced in a study of OX40 agonist ivuxolimab in advanced cancers. Assay used: immunoSEQ multiplex PCR; TCRdb lists only in-frame clones, some missing. The sample has tens of thousands of clones; about nine tenths are singletons. The sample in question was CD4+ or CD8+ T cells sorted from blood, obtained in a trial of the OX40 agonist ivuxolimab. The receptors here all came from an adult with an advanced solid tumor such as melanoma, head and neck, liver or kidney cancer.

The chain recombines TRBV9 with TRBJ2-7; perhaps TRBD2 as D (6 bases). V was shortened by 1 base and J by 2 bases, with 10 bases between the two germline ends. The germline V gene has CDR1 SGDLS and CDR2 YYNGEE. CDR3 length: 14 amino acids. CDR3: CASSVMGGTYEQYF. In DNA form, the CDR3 reads TGTGCCAGCAGCGTAATGGGAGGTACCTACGAGCAGTACTTC.

V gene TRBV30 combines with J gene TRBJ1-5; a weak D match, TRBD1 (6 bases). Per germline, CDR1 GTSNPN and CDR2 SVGIG (reference sequence). Trimming pared 2 bases from V and 7 bases from J, leaving 12 bases between. CDR3 size: 13 residues. Here the CDR3 reads CAWSLGAGQPQHF. CDR3 nucleotides: TGTGCCTGGAGTTTGGGGGCAGGGCAGCCCCAGCATTTT.

This clone occurred a few times. V and J are TRBV11-3 and TRBJ2-2, with D perhaps matching TRBD2 (5 bases). Germline loops: CDR1 SGHNT, CDR2 YENEEA. The CDR3 sequence is 15 residues long. V was cut by 3 bases and J by 0 bases, with 8 bases left in between. CDR3 nucleotides: TGTGCCAGCAGCTTTAAGGGAGCGAACACCGGGGAGCTGTTTTTT. It encodes CASSFKGANTGELFF.

This sequence joins TRBV29-1 and TRBJ2-5; D is possibly TRBD1 (5 bases). The germline CDR1 and CDR2 sequences are SQVTM and ANQGSEA. V lost 2 bases and J 0 bases, leaving 13 bases between the germline ends. The CDR3 consists of 15 residues. The CDR3 is CSVELGEGDQETQYF. The CDR3 DNA reads as TGCAGCGTTGAACTAGGGGAAGGGGACCAAGAGACCCAGTACTTC.

The chain recombines TRBV27 with TRBJ1-2; TRBD1 is a possible D gene (6 bases). Germline V lookup: CDR1 MNHEY, CDR2 SMNVEV (reference sequence). Trimming shortened V by 3 bases and J by 5 bases, and 10 bases separated the two germline ends. This CDR3 contains 13 residues. DNA for the CDR3: TGTGCCAGCAGTTTTTACCAGGGGTATGGCTACACCTTC. Its translation: CASSFYQGYGYTF.

This clone was seen a single time. V gene TRBV9 combines with J gene TRBJ1-2; TRBD1 is a possible D gene (5 bases). Germline loops: CDR1 SGDLS, CDR2 YYNGEE. The CDR3 sequence is 12 residues long. The V end lost 4 bases, the J end lost 5 bases, and 9 bases lay between the germline ends. CDR3 coding DNA: TGTGCCAGCAGCTTAGAGGGGTATGGCTACACCTTC. Translation: CASSLEGYGYTF.

This clone occurred once. The V and J genes are TRBV7-3 and TRBJ2-2; D is unresolved. V lost 1 base and J lost 3, with 15 bases in between. Germline V CDR1 and CDR2: SGHTA, FQGTGA. The CDR3 contains 17 residues. CDR3 DNA sequence: TGTGCCAGCAGCTTAAGGTCTAGTTCAGTGTACACCGGGGAGCTGTTTTTT. This sequence encodes CASSLRSSSVYTGELFF.

The rearrangement joins TRBV9 to TRBJ1-1; D uncertain. The CDR3 has 15 residues. CDR1 SGDLS and CDR2 YYNGEE come from the germline V gene. The germline V and J ends were trimmed by 4 bases and 1 base, with 14 bases remaining between them. CDR3 region: CASSPLSDPNTEAFF. The CDR3 bases are TGTGCCAGCAGCCCCCTTTCGGACCCGAACACTGAAGCTTTCTTT.

This clone was seen a single time. The chain carries TRBV28 and TRBJ2-1; a weak D match, TRBD2 (5 bases). Germline values: CDR1 MDHEN, CDR2 SYDVKM. The CDR3 is made up of 13 amino acids. Trimming left V 6 bases short and J 7 bases short, with 13 bases between. The CDR3 sequence is CASSLRAGNEQFF. CDR3 DNA sequence: TGTGCCAGCAGCCTCCGGGCGGGTAATGAGCAGTTCTTC.

The chain uses TRBV10-3 and TRBJ2-1, with a possible D match to TRBD2 (5 bases). Germline V gives CDR1 ENHRY, CDR2 SYGVKD. The CDR3 has 15 residues. Trimming stripped 7 bases from V and 0 bases from J, with 13 bases between. CDR3 loop: CAITAGVSSYNEQFF. CDR3 in DNA: TGTGCCATCACCGCCGGGGTGAGCTCCTACAATGAGCAGTTCTTC.

The chain has TRBV25-1 and TRBJ2-1; TRBD2 aligns across 10 bases. The CDR3 is 17 residues long. CDR1 is MGHDK and CDR2 is SYGVNS in the germline V gene. Losses at the gene ends were 0 bases for V and 2 bases for J; bases not matched to a gene: 4. The CDR3 nucleotides read TGTGCCAGCAGTGAATATGGTGGGACTAGCGCCTACAATGAGCAGTTCTTC. Encoded protein: CASSEYGGTSAYNEQFF.

The chain carries TRBV20-1 and TRBJ2-7; the D gene is possibly TRBD2 (5 bases). CDR3 size: 11 residues. Per the germline V gene, CDR1 is DFQATT and CDR2 is SNEGSKA (reference sequence). Here the CDR3 DNA reads TGCAGCGTCCGGGGCTCCTACGAGCAGTACTTC. Encoded protein: CSVRGSYEQYF.

The chain links TRBV6-5 to TRBJ2-3; TRBD2 agrees at 10 bases. J lost 4 bases, V lost 6 bases, and 4 bases had no gene match. CDR1 MNHEY and CDR2 SVGAGI come from the germline V gene. CDR3 length equals 14 residues. The CDR3 region is CASRGTSEADTQYF. CDR3 DNA: TGTGCCAGCAGGGGGACTAGCGAGGCAGATACGCAGTATTTT.

The V gene is TRBV7-9, the J gene TRBJ2-3; no firm D call. The germline V and J ends were trimmed by 5 bases and 6 bases, with 9 bases remaining between them. From germline, CDR1 is SEHNR and CDR2 FQNEAQ (reference sequence). This CDR3 contains 12 residues. CDR3 in DNA: TGTGCCAGCAGCCCCTATTTGGATACGCAGTATTTT. Its protein product is CASSPYLDTQYF.

Notes on this clone: A junction boundary mismatches the germline segment, possibly from a read error. The genes are TRBV7-7 and TRBJ2-5; no clear D gene. The length of the CDR3 is 14 residues. CDR1 is SSHAT and CDR2 is FNYEAQ in the germline V gene (reference sequence). CDR3 DNA sequence: TGTGCTAGCAGCTTAGCCCCCTCCCAAGAGACCCAGTACTTC. Translation gives CASSLAPSQETQYF.

The V and J genes are TRBV19 and TRBJ2-7; no firm D call. CDR3 length: 13 amino acids. Germline V gives CDR1 LNHDA, CDR2 SQIVND (reference sequence). V was trimmed by 7 bases and J by 3 bases, leaving 13 bases between them. The DNA of the CDR3 is TGTGCCAGTAAAGGGCCGGGTTACTACGAGCAGTACTTC. Translating gives CASKGPGYYEQYF.

The chain recombines TRBV29-1 with TRBJ2-1; no reliable D call. V lost 6 bases, J lost 0 bases, and 9 bases lay in between. Looked up from germline, CDR1 is SQVTM and CDR2 is ANQGSEA. This CDR3 comprises 13 residues. The CDR3 region has the DNA TGCAGCGTGGTGGTTAGCTCCTACAATGAGCAGTTCTTC. It is translated as CSVVVSSYNEQFF.

This CDR3 reads CASSRQPNTEAFF. The CDR3 nucleotides read TGTGCCAGCAGCCGACAGCCGAACACTGAAGCTTTCTTT. The chain couples TRBV2 to TRBJ1-1, with D perhaps matching TRBD1 (5 bases). The CDR3 extends over 13 amino acids. V was trimmed by 6 bases and J by 1 base, leaving 9 bases between them. Germline CDR1 is SNHLY and CDR2 is FYNNEI.

This clone was seen a few times. V is TRBV6-5 and J is TRBJ1-2; TRBD1 agrees at 8 bases. Trimming removed 4 bases from V and 8 bases from J; junction bases left unmatched: 12. This CDR3 contains 15 residues. The germline CDR1 and CDR2 sequences are MNHEY and SVGAGI. The CDR3 DNA reads TGTGCCAGCAGTTTCTACAGGGGGGCCTTGGAGGGCTACACCTTC. Protein: CASSFYRGALEGYTF.

This clone was recorded only once. The chain is built from TRBV5-1 and TRBJ2-7, with TRBD1 as a possible D gene (5 bases). Trimming left V 0 bases short and J 2 bases short, with 9 bases between. Germline V lookup: CDR1 SGHRS, CDR2 YFSETQ. This CDR3 spans 14 amino acids. The CDR3, as DNA: TGCGCCAGCAGCTTGGACAGGTTTACCTACGAGCAGTACTTC. Amino acid sequence: CASSLDRFTYEQYF.

V and J are TRBV20-1 and TRBJ2-1; the D is unclear. V was trimmed by 3 bases and J by 3 bases, leaving 3 bases between them. This CDR3 has 11 residues. Germline V gene sequence: CDR1 DFQATT, CDR2 SNEGSKA (reference sequence). The CDR3 DNA is TGCAGTGCTAGCCTCTACAATGAGCAGTTCTTC. It specifies CSASLYNEQFF.